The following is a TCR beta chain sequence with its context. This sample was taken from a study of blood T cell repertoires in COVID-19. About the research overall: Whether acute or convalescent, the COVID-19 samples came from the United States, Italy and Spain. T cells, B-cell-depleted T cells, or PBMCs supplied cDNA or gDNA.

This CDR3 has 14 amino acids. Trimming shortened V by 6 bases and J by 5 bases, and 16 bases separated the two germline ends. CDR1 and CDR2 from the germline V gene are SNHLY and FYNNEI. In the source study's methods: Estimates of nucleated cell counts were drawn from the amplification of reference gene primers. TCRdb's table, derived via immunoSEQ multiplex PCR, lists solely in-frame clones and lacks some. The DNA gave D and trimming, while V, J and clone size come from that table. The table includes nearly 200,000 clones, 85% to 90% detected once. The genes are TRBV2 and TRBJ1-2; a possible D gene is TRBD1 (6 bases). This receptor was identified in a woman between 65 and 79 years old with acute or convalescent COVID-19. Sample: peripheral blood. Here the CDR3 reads CASSRTGMGYGYTF. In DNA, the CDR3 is TGTGCCAGCAGCCGAACAGGGATGGGTTATGGCTACACCTTC.